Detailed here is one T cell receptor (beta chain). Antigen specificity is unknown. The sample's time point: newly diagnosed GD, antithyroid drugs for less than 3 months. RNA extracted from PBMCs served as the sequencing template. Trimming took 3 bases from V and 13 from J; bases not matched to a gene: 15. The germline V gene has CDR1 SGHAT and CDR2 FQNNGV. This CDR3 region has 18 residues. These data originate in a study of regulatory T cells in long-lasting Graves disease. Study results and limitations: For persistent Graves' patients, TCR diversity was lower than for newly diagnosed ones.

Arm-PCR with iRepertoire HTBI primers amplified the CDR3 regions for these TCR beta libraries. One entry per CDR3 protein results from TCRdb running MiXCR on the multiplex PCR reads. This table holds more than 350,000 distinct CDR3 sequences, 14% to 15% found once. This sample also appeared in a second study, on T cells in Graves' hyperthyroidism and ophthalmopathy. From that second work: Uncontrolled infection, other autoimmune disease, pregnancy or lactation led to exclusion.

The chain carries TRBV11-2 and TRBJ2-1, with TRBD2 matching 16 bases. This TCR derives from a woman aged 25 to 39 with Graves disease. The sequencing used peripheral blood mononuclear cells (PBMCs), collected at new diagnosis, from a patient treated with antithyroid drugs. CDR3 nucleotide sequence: TGTGCCAGCAGCTTGAATCGGGGGACTAGCGGGAGGGCCGTAGGTCAGTTCTTC. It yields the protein CASSLNRGTSGRAVGQFF.